The 7 T cell receptor beta chains below all came from one sample that was sequenced in a study of molecular identifiers for immune sequencing clone quantification. TCRdb fed the PCR reads into MiXCR, producing one record per CDR3 protein. This sample yields around 460,000 distinct CDR3 sequences, of which less than 30% are seen a single time; 0.7% to 0.9% belongs to the top ten. The sequenced material came from naive CD8+ T cells from blood, with Jurkat cell RNA spiked in. Sample subset: FACS-sorted CD8+CD4-CCR7+CD45RA+ naive T cells. The receptor source for this set is a human donor in good health. Some libraries in this study had Jurkat cell RNA spiked in.

A few counts support this clonotype. The rearrangement links TRBV6-2 or TRBV6-3 to TRBJ2-5; 11 bases line up with TRBD1. This CDR3 has 16 amino acids. Germline CDR1 is MNHEY and CDR2 is SVGEGT. V gave up 2 bases and J gave up 3 bases; unmatched junction bases: 5. The DNA of the CDR3 is TGTGCCAGCAGTTACCGGACGGGACAGGGGGAAGAGACCCAGTACTTC. This encodes CASSYRTGQGEETQYF.

At least ten counts were recorded for this clonotype. The V and J genes are TRBV10-2 and TRBJ1-1; D is undetermined. The V and J ends lost 0 bases and 11 bases respectively, with 10 bases between them. Germline assignment: CDR1 WSHSY and CDR2 SAAADI. The CDR3 extends over 12 amino acids. The CDR3 DNA is TGCGCCAGCAGTGAGTCGAGGACGCGGGCTTTCTTT. It codes for CASSESRTRAFF.

This clonotype was found many times. The chain uses TRBV6-2 or TRBV6-3 and TRBJ1-5; unclear D gene. CDR3 length: 15 residues. With 5 bases removed from V and 4 bases from J, the gap between germline ends came to 15 bases. CDR1 and CDR2 from the germline V gene are MNHEY and SVGEGT. CDR3 protein: CASSEELQVNQPQHF. DNA for the CDR3: TGTGCCAGCAGTGAGGAACTACAAGTAAATCAGCCCCAGCATTTT.

On this clonotype itself: Here the CDR3 omits its conserved ending phenylalanine or tryptophan, so a read error is the likely source. V is TRBV18 and J is TRBJ2-1; 9 positions agree with TRBD2. After removal of 2 bases from V and 4 bases from J, the junction contained 3 bases not matched to a gene. The CDR3 runs to 15 residues. Looked up from germline, CDR1 is KGHSH and CDR2 is LQKENI. The CDR3 DNA reads TGTGCCAGCTCACCAGTTAGCGGGAGTTACAATGAGCAGTTCCTC. It is translated as CASSPVSGSYNEQFL.

This rearrangement joins TRBV28 to TRBJ1-5; D unresolved. CDR1 is MDHEN and CDR2 is SYDVKM in the germline V gene. CDR3 length equals 19 residues. V was shortened by 3 bases and J by 5 bases, with 26 bases between the two germline ends. CDR3 DNA sequence: TGTGCCAGCAGTTTCCGTATTCTTCGACCGGGCAAAAGCGATCAGCCCCAGCATTTT. It codes for CASSFRILRPGKSDQPQHF.

This clonotype was observed a few times. This rearrangement joins TRBV7-9 to TRBJ2-3, with 15 nucleotides matching TRBD2. The V and J ends lost 5 bases and 6 bases, in that order; junction bases with no gene match: 3. Per germline, CDR1 SEHNR and CDR2 FQNEAQ (reference sequence). The CDR3 consists of 15 residues. The CDR3: CASSEGTSGRDTQYF. The CDR3 DNA sequence: TGTGCCAGCAGCGAAGGGACTAGCGGGAGGGATACGCAGTATTTT.

This clonotype was seen ten or more times. This chain joins TRBV7-2 and TRBJ1-5; D is perhaps TRBD1 (5 bases). Germline V gene sequence: CDR1 SGHTA, CDR2 FQGNSA. This CDR3 has 14 residues. The V end was cut by 5 bases, the J end by 8 bases, with 16 bases between. CDR3 nucleotide sequence: TGTGCCAGCAGCCCTGGAACAGGTTCGGAGCCCCAGCATTTT. Translation: CASSPGTGSEPQHF.